Below, 19 T cell receptor beta chains from the same sample are listed, as sequenced in a study of T cell clonality in common variable immunodeficiency. Profiled with immunoSEQ multiplex PCR; TCRdb holds only in-frame clones, not every one. The sample shows 40,000 to 65,000 clones, none of them appearing just once. Sequencing was done on a sample of peripheral blood mononuclear cells. Receptors were obtained from a person aged 18 to 75 in good health.

This clone showed up many times. The CDR3 end lies 3 residues beyond the end of the read and is filled in from the germline J gene. The chain uses TRBV6-2 or TRBV6-3 and TRBJ2-7, with TRBD1 as a possible D gene (5 bases). Germline CDR1 is MNHEY and CDR2 is SVGEGT. Trimming left V 6 bases short and J 1 base short, with 16 bases between. CDR3 size: 15 residues. The CDR3 bases that were read are TGTGCCAGCAGGCCCGGCAGGGTAGTTTCCTACGAG. Its protein product is CASRPGRVVSYE. Given in full, the CDR3 is CASRPGRVVSYEQYF.

Remarks on this clone: The read comes to an end 3 residues before the CDR3 does, leaving the germline J gene to fill in the end. The chain recombines TRBV5-6 with TRBJ1-4; a weak D match, TRBD1 (5 bases). The CDR3 length is 11 residues. Germline loops: CDR1 SGHDT, CDR2 YYEEEE. The DNA read from the CDR3 is TGTGCCAGCTCTGGGGCCAACGTA. Protein product: CASSGANV. From start to end, the CDR3 is CASSGANVLFF.

This clone was seen ten or more times. The DNA ends 3 residues before the CDR3 does, and the rest of the CDR3 is filled in from the germline J gene. The chain links TRBV5-1 to TRBJ2-5; 10 bases fit TRBD2. The germline CDR1 and CDR2 sequences are SGHRS and YFSETQ. Losses at the gene ends were 0 bases for V and 1 base for J; bases not matched to a gene: 9. This CDR3 contains 18 residues. The CDR3 DNA, read in part, is TGCGCCAGCAGCTTGGAGGCTAGCGGGAGTATAGGCCAAGAGACC. Its protein is CASSLEASGSIGQET. The full CDR3 is CASSLEASGSIGQETQYF.

This clone showed up many times. The sequenced fragment ends 3 residues before the CDR3 boundary, so the rest is inferred from the germline J gene. The chain joins TRBV5-1 to TRBJ1-6; TRBD1 aligns across 12 bases. V lost 0 bases and J lost 7; bases outside the gene matches: 5. The length of the CDR3 is 17 residues. From germline, CDR1 is SGHRS and CDR2 YFSETQ. The CDR3 loop is CASSLVWDRGRNSPLHF. Partial CDR3 DNA: TGCGCCAGCAGCTTGGTCTGGGACAGGGGGCGAAATTCACCC.

There are a few counts of this clone. The observed sequence ends 3 residues before the CDR3 terminus, with the missing tail filled in from the germline J gene. The genes are TRBV7-6 and TRBJ2-7; 12 nucleotides agree with TRBD2. Germline CDR1 and CDR2: SGHVS and FNYEAQ. The CDR3 spans 16 residues. V lost 5 bases and J lost 5; bases outside the gene matches: 10. CDR3 bases read: TGTGCCAGCAGCCCCGAGACTAGCGGGAGTGCCCACGAG. Amino acids: CASSPETSGSAHE. The full-length CDR3 reads as CASSPETSGSAHEQYF.

This clone has at least ten counts. The CDR3 end falls 3 residues outside the read, so it is completed with the germline J gene. The chain carries TRBV6-2 or TRBV6-3 and TRBJ2-3; maybe TRBD1 (6 bases). The germline CDR1 and CDR2 sequences are MNHEY and SVGEGT. This CDR3 has 15 amino acids. V dropped 6 bases and J dropped 8 bases, with 21 bases sitting between them. The CDR3 protein is CASRSTGVNAATQYF. Incomplete CDR3 DNA: TGTGCCAGCAGATCGACAGGAGTAAACGCGGCTACG.

This clone was counted ten times or more. The read halts 3 residues ahead of the CDR3 end, with the missing end drawn from the germline J gene. The chain carries TRBV19 and TRBJ2-7; TRBD1 is a possible D gene (6 bases). Between the trimmed V and J ends, which lost 7 bases and 1 base, there was a span of 11 bases. Germline CDR1 and CDR2: LNHDA and SQIVND (reference sequence). This CDR3 spans 13 amino acids. The CDR3 spells CASKSGESYEQYF. Partial CDR3 DNA: TGTGCCAGTAAGTCAGGGGAATCCTACGAG.

The table lists this clone with many counts. The CDR3 end lies 3 residues beyond the end of the read and is filled in from the germline J gene. The chain couples TRBV5-1 to TRBJ1-3; D might be TRBD1 (6 bases). The ends were cut back, 0 bases at V and 3 bases at J, with 7 bases in the middle. This CDR3 has 14 amino acids. CDR1 is SGHRS, CDR2 YFSETQ, per germline. The CDR3 reads CASSLGQDGNTIYF. The covered CDR3 bases are TGCGCCAGCAGCTTGGGACAGGATGGAAACACC.

Concerning this clone: This sequence may be a read error, since a much larger clone differs from it by one base. The read stops 3 residues short of the end of the CDR3; the missing end is completed from the germline J gene. The rearrangement uses TRBV19 and TRBJ1-4; tentative D call: TRBD1 (5 bases). The CDR3 spans 20 residues. CDR1 and CDR2 (germline): LNHDA, SQIVND (reference sequence). The CDR3 DNA, read in part, is TGTGCCAGTTCCCCGGCTAGCGGGAGGAATTCCCACTCTGGGGCCAACGTA. This encodes CASSPASGRNSHSGANV. The whole CDR3 protein reads CASSPASGRNSHSGANVLFF.

This clone was observed at least ten times. The CDR3 end falls 3 residues outside the read, so it is completed with the germline J gene. The V gene is TRBV18, the J gene TRBJ2-2, with 8 bases lining up with TRBD1. This CDR3 contains 16 residues. The trim removed 2 bases at V and 4 bases at J, leaving 6 bases unmatched. From germline, CDR1 is KGHSH and CDR2 LQKENI. Here the CDR3 reads CASSPRTTGATGELFF. Partial CDR3 DNA: TGTGCCAGCTCACCAAGAACGACAGGGGCCACCGGGGAG.

This clone was detected many times. CDR3 DNA, as far as it was read: TGTGCCAGCAGCCCCGACAGGGGGCGCGCCGGGGAG. The encoded protein is CASSPDRGRAGE. The CDR3 in full is CASSPDRGRAGELFF. The V and J genes are TRBV13 and TRBJ2-2, with 10 positions matching TRBD1. Read data end 3 residues before the CDR3 end; the end is taken from the germline J gene. Germline V gene sequence: CDR1 PRHDT, CDR2 FYEKMQ (reference sequence). V dropped 5 bases and J dropped 6; count of bases not matched to a gene: 6. The CDR3 consists of 15 residues.

There are a few counts of this clone. Read sequence stops 3 residues before the CDR3 end, and the germline J gene provides the missing end. The genes are TRBV11-2 and TRBJ2-1; D is possibly TRBD2 (5 bases). CDR1 and CDR2 from the germline V gene are SGHAT and FQNNGV. Trimming removed 8 bases from V and 0 bases from J, with 14 bases in between. The CDR3 sequence is 15 residues long. CDR3 bases read: TGTGCCAGCGACAAACTAGTGAGCTCCTACAATGAG. This gives the protein CASDKLVSSYNE. The full-length CDR3 reads as CASDKLVSSYNEQFF.

This clone was picked up many times. The CDR3 is cut off 3 residues early in the read; its end comes from the germline J gene. This chain connects TRBV18 to TRBJ2-1; TRBD2 agrees at 11 bases. CDR3 length: 16 amino acids. Germline values: CDR1 KGHSH, CDR2 LQKENI. The trim removed 3 bases at V and 3 bases at J, leaving 4 bases unmatched. Partial CDR3 DNA: TGTGCCAGCTCACCTGAAGGGACTAGCGGCTACAATGAG. The encoded protein is CASSPEGTSGYNE. The full CDR3 is CASSPEGTSGYNEQFF.

In its sample, this clone was seen many times. The sequenced part of the CDR3 DNA is TGCAGCGAATGGACAGCAAACTATGGC. It translates to CSEWTANYG. The whole CDR3 protein reads CSEWTANYGYTF. The chain employs TRBV29-1 and TRBJ1-2; the D gene is possibly TRBD1 (6 bases). Read sequence stops 3 residues before the CDR3 end, and the germline J gene provides the missing end. Germline V gives CDR1 SQVTM, CDR2 ANQGSEA. Trimming took 7 bases from V and 2 from J, leaving 11 bases between them. The CDR3 contains 12 residues.

The sample holds many counts of this clone. The CDR3 end is not reached by the read, which stops 3 residues before it; the germline J gene fills it in. The gene calls are TRBV15 and TRBJ2-7, with TRBD1 matching 10 bases. The V gene's germline CDR1 is LNHNV and CDR2 YYDKDF (reference sequence). With V trimmed by 1 base and J by 5 bases, 2 bases remained unmatched. The CDR3 spans 14 residues. The CDR3 bases that were read are TGTGCCACCAGCAGAGGGACAGGGGGTAACGAG. This codes for CATSRGTGGNE. The full CDR3 is CATSRGTGGNEQYF.

This clone was seen repeatedly, ten times or more. Coverage ceases 3 residues before the CDR3 finishes, and the germline J gene fills in the end. The chain links TRBV6-2 or TRBV6-3 to TRBJ1-5; no definite D call. The V end was cut by 5 bases, the J end by 6 bases, with 17 bases between. The CDR3 spans 15 residues. The germline V gene has CDR1 MNHEY and CDR2 SVGEGT. The sequenced CDR3 bases are TGTGCCAGCAGTGGTTCGTGGGCTCGGGGTCAGCCC. It specifies CASSGSWARGQP. The complete CDR3 sequence is CASSGSWARGQPQHF.

On this clone itself: The read comes to an end 3 residues before the CDR3 does, leaving the germline J gene to fill in the end. The chain employs TRBV30 and TRBJ2-4; 9 bases line up with TRBD1. This CDR3 region has 14 residues. Germline values: CDR1 GTSNPN, CDR2 SVGIG (reference sequence). Here the CDR3 reads CAWNRDRAYYGQYF. Partial CDR3 DNA: TGTGCCTGGAACCGGGACAGGGCTTACTATGGT.

This clone was detected many times. The read falls 3 residues short of the CDR3 end, and the missing part is taken from the germline J gene. The rearrangement links TRBV20-1 to TRBJ2-4, with D possibly matching TRBD1 (6 bases). Germline CDR1 reads DFQATT; CDR2 reads SNEGSKA (reference sequence). The CDR3 has 12 amino acids. The CDR3 bases that were read are TGCAGTGCTACCAGGGGAAATCAGCCT. Encoded protein: CSATRGNQP. The complete CDR3 sequence is CSATRGNQPQYF.

This clone came up many times. The missing CDR3 end, 3 residues past where the read stops, is filled in from the germline J gene. The J gene is TRBJ1-2, the V gene TRBV6-2 or TRBV6-3; D might be TRBD1 (5 bases). V shed 6 bases and J shed 4 bases, with 9 bases lying between them. The length of the CDR3 is 12 residues. Per germline, CDR1 MNHEY and CDR2 SVGEGT. CDR3 sequence reads: CASSGDSYGYTF. CDR3 DNA (partial): TGTGCCAGCAGCGGTGACAGCTATGGC.